This T cell receptor beta chain is drawn from a study of long-term antiretroviral therapy in people with HIV. Worth noting for this clone: Its antigen is still unknown.

Findings and limits, study-wide: Within the repertoire, clones expanded before ART were dominant at all time points. In HIV, the repertoires covered a tighter span of CDR3 lengths than in controls. Therapy changes, viral resistance and ART adherence were not documented in the available data.

At survey level, the immunoSEQ assay was run in its v3.0 version. For each individual sample, sequencing targeted about 40,000-55,000 T-cell genomes. Sequenced by immunoSEQ multiplex PCR; TCRdb stores in-frame clones only, minus some. The repertoire consists of fewer than 25,000 clones, with roughly four fifths occurring once and the leading ten covering approximately 7%. Sequencing was performed on unsorted PBMCs, taken 1.5 years after starting antiretroviral therapy. The TCR sequence derives from a man in his thirties or forties with HIV.

CDR3 protein: CASSKEGGESNQPQHF. The CDR3 bases are TGTGCCAGCAGCAAGGAAGGCGGCGAAAGCAATCAGCCCCAGCATTTT. The chain has TRBV21-1 and TRBJ1-5. TRBV21-1 is annotated as a pseudogene. This CDR3 has 16 amino acids.